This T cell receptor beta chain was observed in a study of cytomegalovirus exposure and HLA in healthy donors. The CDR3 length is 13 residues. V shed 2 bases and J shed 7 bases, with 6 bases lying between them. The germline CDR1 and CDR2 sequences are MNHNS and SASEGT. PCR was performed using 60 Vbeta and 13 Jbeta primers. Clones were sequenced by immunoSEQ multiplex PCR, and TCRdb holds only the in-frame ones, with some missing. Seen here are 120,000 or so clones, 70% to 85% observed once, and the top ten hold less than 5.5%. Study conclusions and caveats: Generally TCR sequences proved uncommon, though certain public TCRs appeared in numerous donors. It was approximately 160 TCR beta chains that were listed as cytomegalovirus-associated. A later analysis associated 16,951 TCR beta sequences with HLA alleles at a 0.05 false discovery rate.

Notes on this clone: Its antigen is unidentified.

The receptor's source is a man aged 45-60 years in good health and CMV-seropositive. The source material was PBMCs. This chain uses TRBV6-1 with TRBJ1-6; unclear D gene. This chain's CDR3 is CASSETQNSPLHF. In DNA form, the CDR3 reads TGTGCCAGCAGTGAAACACAGAATTCACCCCTCCACTTT.